This record covers a single T cell receptor (beta chain). The antigen it binds to is not known. The sample holds no much larger clone one base away, and base qualities are not on file. The immunoSEQ Assay, a bias-controlled multiplex PCR, was used to amplify TCRbeta CDR3 regions from genomic DNA. The paper's processing steps were these. Nucleated cell counts per sample were estimated from amplification of reference gene primers within the assay. Sequence reads were collapsed and filtered to measure the absolute abundance of every unique TCRbeta CDR3 rearrangement. For each sample, productive Simpson clonality was calculated by taking the square root of Simpson's diversity index across productive rearrangements. This is the immuneACCESS table as TCRdb keeps it, with only in-frame sequences that have V and J called. A part of the clones is gone; compared with another copy, unresolved V genes explain less than half, and the rest is unexplained. D and trimming were read from the DNA, whereas the V and J calls and clone size are those reported in that table. The sample table holds 300,000 to 400,000 clones, of which 75% to 90% were seen once. About 6% of the sample is in the top ten clones.

In Seattle, one collaborating source enrolled patients while the infection was active and tracked those patients longitudinally over the course of disease. Collaborating institutions collected whole blood in K2EDTA tubes following their own protocols. For TCRbeta analysis, collaborators shipped samples in one of three forms: frozen whole blood, isolated PBMCs, or DNA extracted from either of those sample types. These data come from a study of blood T cell repertoires in COVID-19 (TCRdb year 2020). Looking at the study overall: Collaborator samples came from the United States, Italy and Spain and covered acute and convalescent phases of COVID-19. The prospective study material was composed of cDNA or gDNA derived from T cells, B-cell-depleted T cells, or PBMCs. The dataset comprised deeply sampled blood TCRbeta repertoires from subjects exposed to, actively infected with, or recovered from COVID-19. The repertoires were released in a freely available public database intended as a resource for research on the immune response to SARS-CoV-2. The samples were drawn from two sources: the first 160 participants of the ongoing ImmuneRACE study, and 1,000 to 1,500 subjects contributed by 6 global collaborators. Sample metadata almost always included a de-identified subject ID, COVID-19 status, age in years and sex. HLA class I and class II types, where available, came from metadata supplied by the sample provider rather than from assay-based typing. The investigation overall reported the following: The quantity of clinical and demographic metadata differed by source and by participant and was supplied without curation.

This sequence was found in a woman between 50 and 59 years old with COVID-19, enrolled during active disease. The sample was peripheral blood.

The CDR3 protein sequence reads: CASSRVSNTGELFF. DNA sequence: TGCGCCAGCTCGAGAGTATCTAACACCGGGGAGCTGTTTTTT. The sequence is built from TRBV10-2 and TRBJ2-2; the D gene identity is not certain. Looking up the germline V gene yields CDR1 WSHSY and CDR2 SAAADI. Deletion took 8 bases off V and 2 bases off J, with a span of 12 bases between the germline ends. The CDR3 starts with the cysteine, ends with the phenylalanine, and has 14 residues. Left in the record is the CDR3 DNA by itself, 42 bases read in frame from the first base.